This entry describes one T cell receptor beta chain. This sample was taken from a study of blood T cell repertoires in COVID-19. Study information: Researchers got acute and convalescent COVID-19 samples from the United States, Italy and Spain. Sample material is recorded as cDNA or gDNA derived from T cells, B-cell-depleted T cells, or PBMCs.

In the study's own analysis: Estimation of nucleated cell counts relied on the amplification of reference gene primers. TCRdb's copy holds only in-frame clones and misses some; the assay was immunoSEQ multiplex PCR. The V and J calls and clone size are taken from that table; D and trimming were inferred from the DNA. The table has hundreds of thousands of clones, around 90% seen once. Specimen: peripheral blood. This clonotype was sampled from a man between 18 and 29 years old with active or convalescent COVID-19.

The CDR3 DNA reads TGCGCCAGCAGTGACCCGGGACTAGCGGGGGAGGAGACCCAGTACTTC. Protein: CASSDPGLAGEETQYF. The V and J genes are TRBV10-2 and TRBJ2-5; TRBD2 matches at 14 bases. Unmatched junction bases numbered 5, after V lost 3 bases and J lost 5 bases. This CDR3 is 16 amino acids long. Germline V lookup: CDR1 WSHSY, CDR2 SAAADI.